This T cell receptor beta chain originates from a study of T cells of healthy individuals. This clonotype came up many times. TCRdb redid the calling of the 5' RACE reads with MiXCR, one entry per CDR3 protein. There are 65,000 to 90,000 distinct CDR3 sequences in the sample; about 4.8% occur only once, and around 8% lies in the top ten. Trimming took off 1 base at V and 4 bases at J, with 16 bases between the two ends. The germline CDR1 and CDR2 sequences are LGHNT and FRNRAP. The CDR3 totals 16 residues. The sequence came from a female donor in good health. This chain connects TRBV12-5 to TRBJ1-2; D may be TRBD1 (5 bases). In DNA form, the CDR3 reads TGTGCTAGTGGTTTGGGCGGATCGGGGGTTGTCTATGGCTACACCTTC. This codes for CASGLGGSGVVYGYTF.